This TCR beta chain was captured in a study of control samples from healthy donors and cancer patients. The data were produced by immunoSEQ multiplex PCR, yet TCRdb's version contains in-frame clones alone and is incomplete. Of 170,000 or so clones in the sample, over 85% were seen once. The CDR3 totals 13 residues. Germline CDR1 and CDR2: ENHRY and SYGVKD. J lost 6 bases, V lost 6 bases, and 3 bases had no gene match. Sequenced sample: blood. The chain couples TRBV10-3 to TRBJ2-1; 9 bases line up with TRBD2. This receptor was identified in a man aged 25-45 years in good health. The CDR3 here is CAISRSGGNEQFF. CDR3 coding DNA: TGTGCCATCAGCCGTAGCGGGGGCAATGAGCAGTTCTTC.